This TCR beta chain was sequenced for a study of blood T cell repertoires in COVID-19. In the original workflow: Amplification from reference gene primers served as the basis for estimated nucleated cell counts. Sequencing used immunoSEQ multiplex PCR; TCRdb keeps in-frame clones, though not all of them. The V and J calls and the clone size are those of that table, but D and trimming were determined from the DNA. Of roughly 200,000 clones listed, 80% to 85% are singletons. Germline CDR1 and CDR2: SGHDT and YYEEEE. This CDR3 is built from 13 residues. The V gene lost 2 bases and the J gene lost 6 bases, with 12 bases spanning the gap.

The receptor was isolated from a man aged 45 to 65 with active or convalescent COVID-19. Sequenced material: peripheral blood. The rearrangement links TRBV5-6 to TRBJ2-7, with a possible D match to TRBD1 (6 bases). Written as DNA, the CDR3 is TGTGCCAGCAGCTTCAGGGGATTTGGCGAGCAGTACTTC. Amino acid sequence: CASSFRGFGEQYF.